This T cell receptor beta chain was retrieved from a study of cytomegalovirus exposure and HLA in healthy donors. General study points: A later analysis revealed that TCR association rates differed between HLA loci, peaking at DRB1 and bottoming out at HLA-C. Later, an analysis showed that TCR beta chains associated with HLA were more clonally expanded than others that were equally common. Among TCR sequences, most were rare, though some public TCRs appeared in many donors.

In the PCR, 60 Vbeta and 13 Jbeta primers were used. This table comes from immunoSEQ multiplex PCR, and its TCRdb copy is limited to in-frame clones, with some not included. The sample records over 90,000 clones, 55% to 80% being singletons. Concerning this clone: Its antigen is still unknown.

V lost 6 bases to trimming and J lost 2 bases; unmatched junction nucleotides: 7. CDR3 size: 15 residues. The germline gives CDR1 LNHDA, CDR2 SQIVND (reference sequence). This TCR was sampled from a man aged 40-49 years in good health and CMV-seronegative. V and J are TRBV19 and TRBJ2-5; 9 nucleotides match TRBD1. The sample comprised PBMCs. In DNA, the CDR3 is TGTGCCAGTAGAAAGGACAGGGGAAAACAAGAGACCCAGTACTTC. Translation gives CASRKDRGKQETQYF.